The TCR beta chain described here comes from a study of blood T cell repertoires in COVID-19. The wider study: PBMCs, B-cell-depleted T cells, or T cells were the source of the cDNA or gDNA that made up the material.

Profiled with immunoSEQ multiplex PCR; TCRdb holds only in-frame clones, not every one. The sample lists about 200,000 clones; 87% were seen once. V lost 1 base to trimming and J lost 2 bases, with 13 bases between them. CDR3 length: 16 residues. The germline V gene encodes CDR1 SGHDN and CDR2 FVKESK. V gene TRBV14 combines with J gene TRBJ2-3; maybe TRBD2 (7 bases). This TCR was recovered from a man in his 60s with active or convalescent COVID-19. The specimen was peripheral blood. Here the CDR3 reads CASSQGGGLNTDTQYF. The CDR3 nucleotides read TGTGCCAGCAGCCAAGGGGGGGGGCTAAACACAGATACGCAGTATTTT.